This T cell receptor beta chain stems from a study of control samples from healthy donors and cancer patients. Profiled with immunoSEQ multiplex PCR; TCRdb holds only in-frame clones, not every one. The sample comprises over 100,000 clones, about 91% of which are singletons, and less than 3.5% rests with the top ten. The CDR3 consists of 14 residues. Per the germline V gene, CDR1 is SGHKS and CDR2 is YYEKEE (reference sequence). V was clipped by 3 bases and J by 1 base, with 11 bases between them. This TCR was recovered from a man aged 35 to 55 in good health. The sequenced sample was blood. The V and J genes are TRBV5-5 and TRBJ2-7, with D maybe TRBD1 (6 bases). CDR3: CASSSYRDSYEQYF. CDR3 nucleotides: TGTGCCAGCAGCTCATACAGGGATTCCTACGAGCAGTACTTC.